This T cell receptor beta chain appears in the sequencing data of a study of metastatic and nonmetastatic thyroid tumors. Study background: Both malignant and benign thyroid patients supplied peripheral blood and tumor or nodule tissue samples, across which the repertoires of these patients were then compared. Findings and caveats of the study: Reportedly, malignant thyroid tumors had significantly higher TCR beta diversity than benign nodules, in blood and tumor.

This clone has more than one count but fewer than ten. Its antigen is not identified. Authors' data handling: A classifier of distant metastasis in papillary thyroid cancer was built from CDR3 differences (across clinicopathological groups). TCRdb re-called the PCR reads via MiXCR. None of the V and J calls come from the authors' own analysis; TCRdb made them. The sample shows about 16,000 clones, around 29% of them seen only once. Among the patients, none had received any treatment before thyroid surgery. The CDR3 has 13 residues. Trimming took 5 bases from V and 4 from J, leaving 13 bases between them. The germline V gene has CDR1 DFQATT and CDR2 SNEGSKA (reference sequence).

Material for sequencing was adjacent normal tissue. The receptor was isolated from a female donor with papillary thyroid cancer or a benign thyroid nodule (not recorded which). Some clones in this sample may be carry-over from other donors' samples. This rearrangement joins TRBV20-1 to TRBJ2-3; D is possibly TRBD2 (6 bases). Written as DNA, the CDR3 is TGCAGTGCTCAAGGATGGGAGGCAGATACGCAGTATTTT. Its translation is CSAQGWEADTQYF.